Following are 14 T cell receptor beta chains from one sample sequenced in a study of T cells after yellow fever vaccination. TCRdb reprocessed the 5' RACE reads via MiXCR and lists one record per CDR3 protein. The table includes 300,000 to 450,000 distinct CDR3 sequences, about 6.2% detected once. The specimen was PBMCs, collected 5 days after the yellow fever booster vaccination. Source of these receptors: a young man who received the YFV17D yellow fever vaccine.

The sample holds many counts of this clonotype. The rearrangement uses TRBV7-2 and TRBJ2-1; TRBD2 agrees at 8 bases. Germline assignment: CDR1 SGHTA and CDR2 FQGNSA. V trimming: 2 bases; J trimming: 7 bases; junction bases outside the gene matches: 7. The CDR3 covers 15 residues. Here the CDR3 DNA reads TGTGCCAGCAGCTTAATGCTAGCGGGCCCGAATGAGCAGTTCTTC. It translates to CASSLMLAGPNEQFF.

The rearrangement links TRBV19 to TRBJ2-5; 8 bases agree with TRBD1. CDR3 size: 14 residues. From germline, CDR1 is LNHDA and CDR2 SQIVND (reference sequence). J lost 5 bases, V lost 10 bases, and 12 bases had no gene match. The CDR3 DNA sequence: TGTGCCACCGGCGGACAGGGAGGAGGGGAGACCCAGTACTTC. This translates into CATGGQGGGETQYF.

This clonotype was counted a few times. The chain uses TRBV7-2 and TRBJ2-2; no clear D gene. The V and J ends lost 7 bases and 3 bases respectively, with 15 bases between them. Germline CDR1 SGHTA, CDR2 FQGNSA. The CDR3 is 15 amino acids. CDR3 protein: CASTPSVSHTGELFF. Here the CDR3 DNA reads TGTGCCAGCACCCCAAGCGTATCTCACACCGGGGAGCTGTTTTTT.

The V call is TRBV12-3 or TRBV12-4, the J call TRBJ2-1, with D tentatively TRBD1 or TRBD2 (5 bases each). The CDR3 extends over 14 amino acids. The germline V and J ends were trimmed by 6 bases and 14 bases, with 23 bases remaining between them. Here the CDR3 reads CASSPGRARYIKFF. The CDR3 DNA is TGTGCCAGCAGCCCAGGGCGGGCAAGGTACATTAAGTTCTTC.

This clonotype appeared many times. The CDR3 DNA follows: TGTGCCGGGGGGGGCAGCGGGAGGACAGATACGCAGTATTTT. Protein product: CAGGGSGRTDTQYF. V is TRBV11-2 and J is TRBJ2-3; 9 bases fit TRBD2. In germline, CDR1 is SGHAT, CDR2 FQNNGV. The trim removed 11 bases at V and 3 bases at J, leaving 9 bases unmatched. The CDR3 is 14 residues long.

The chain uses TRBV27 and TRBJ2-1, with TRBD2 identical over 13 bases. The CDR3 has 19 residues. Trimming cost V 8 bases and J 7 bases; bases outside gene matches: 20. The germline CDR1 and CDR2 sequences are MNHEY and SMNVEV (reference sequence). The CDR3 sequence: CASSPWGQGTSGKGNEQFF. The CDR3, as DNA: TGTGCCAGCTCCCCCTGGGGACAGGGGACTAGCGGGAAGGGGAATGAGCAGTTCTTC.

The V and J genes are TRBV11-2 and TRBJ2-1; D is ambiguous. Germline lookup yields CDR1 SGHAT and CDR2 FQNNGV. The germline V and J ends were trimmed by 6 bases and 8 bases, with 14 bases remaining between them. CDR3 size: 13 residues. The CDR3 nucleotides are TGTGCCAGCAGTCATTTGGCGGTCGATGAGCAGTTCTTC. Amino acid sequence: CASSHLAVDEQFF.

This chain joins TRBV5-1 and TRBJ2-4; D not certain. Germline CDR1 and CDR2: SGHRS and YFSETQ. V was pared by 3 bases and J by 7 bases, with 14 bases between. The CDR3 is 14 amino acids. In DNA form, the CDR3 reads TGCGCCAGCAGCTCAGGTTTGCGTATGAACATTCAGTACTTC. Protein: CASSSGLRMNIQYF.

The sample holds one count of this clonotype. V usage is TRBV11-3 and J usage is TRBJ2-3; TRBD2 agrees at 8 bases. Germline lookup yields CDR1 SGHNT and CDR2 YENEEA. The CDR3 has 15 residues. The V segment lost 10 bases and the J segment 4 bases; nucleotides outside the gene matches: 13. CDR3 sequence reads: CATWGGRSISDTQYF. The DNA for the CDR3 is TGTGCCACCTGGGGCGGGAGGTCGATCTCAGATACGCAGTATTTT.

The chain joins TRBV7-9 to TRBJ2-7; maybe TRBD2 (5 bases). The germline V gene has CDR1 SEHNR and CDR2 FQNEAQ (reference sequence). V was shortened by 5 bases and J by 5 bases, with 13 bases between the two germline ends. CDR3 length: 13 residues. The CDR3 protein is CASSGLSRDEQYF. The CDR3, as DNA: TGTGCCAGCAGCGGACTCTCTCGGGACGAGCAGTACTTC.

This sequence joins TRBV18 and TRBJ2-5, with D hard to call. Germline V lookup: CDR1 KGHSH, CDR2 LQKENI. V lost 3 bases to trimming and J lost 7 bases, with 12 bases between them. This CDR3 contains 13 residues. In nucleotides, the CDR3 is TGTGCCAGCTCACCGCCTACATCGCCGACCCAGTACTTC. Residues: CASSPPTSPTQYF.

V is TRBV5-4 and J is TRBJ2-6, with D perhaps matching TRBD1 (6 bases). V was shortened by 10 bases and J by 0 bases, with 14 bases between the two germline ends. CDR3 size: 15 residues. Germline assignment: CDR1 SGHNT and CDR2 YYREEE (reference sequence). The CDR3 loop reads CASTEGVSGANVLTF. CDR3 bases: TGTGCCTCAACTGAGGGGGTCTCTGGGGCCAACGTCCTGACTTTC.

This clonotype appeared a few times. The chain has TRBV12-3 or TRBV12-4 and TRBJ2-5; the D is unclear. V lost 1 base and J lost 6, with 9 bases in between. This CDR3 contains 13 residues. CDR3 DNA: TGTGCCAGCAGTTTAGGGGCAACCAAGACCCAGTACTTC. It translates to CASSLGATKTQYF.

This clonotype was found a few times. The chain couples TRBV19 to TRBJ2-3; the match to TRBD2 covers 8 bases. Looked up from germline, CDR1 is LNHDA and CDR2 is SQIVND (reference sequence). This CDR3 comprises 14 residues. The V and J ends lost 10 bases and 1 base, in that order; junction bases with no gene match: 7. CDR3 sequence reads: CATRPGGGTDTQYF. The DNA of the CDR3 is TGTGCCACCCGCCCGGGAGGGGGCACAGATACGCAGTATTTT.